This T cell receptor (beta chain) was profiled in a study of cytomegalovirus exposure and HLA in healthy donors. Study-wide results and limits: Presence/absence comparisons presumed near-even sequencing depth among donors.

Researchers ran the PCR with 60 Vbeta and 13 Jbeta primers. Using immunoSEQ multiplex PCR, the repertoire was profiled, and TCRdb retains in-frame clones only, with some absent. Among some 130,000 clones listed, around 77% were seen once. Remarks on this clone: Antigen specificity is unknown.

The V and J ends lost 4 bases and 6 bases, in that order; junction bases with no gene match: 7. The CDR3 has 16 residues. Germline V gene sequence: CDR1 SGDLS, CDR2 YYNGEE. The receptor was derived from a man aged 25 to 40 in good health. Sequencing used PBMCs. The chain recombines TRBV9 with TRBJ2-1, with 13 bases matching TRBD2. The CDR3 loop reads CASSPGGTSGTNEQFF. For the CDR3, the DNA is TGTGCCAGCAGCCCAGGGGGGACTAGCGGGACCAATGAGCAGTTCTTC.